Listed below are T cell receptor beta chains from one sample, sequenced in a study of T-cell reconstitution after alpha-beta-depleted transplantation in children. TCRdb used MiXCR to reprocess the PCR reads, holding one entry per CDR3 protein. The sample has almost 250,000 distinct CDR3 sequences; about a quarter are singletons. The material sequenced was PBMCs, taken before TCRalphabeta/CD19-depleted stem cell transplant. These receptors originate from a girl aged 2 to 10 with Fanconi anemia, due to receive a stem cell transplant. CDR3s include the opening cysteine and the closing phenylalanine or tryptophan.

j_call	v_call	cdr3_aa
TRBJ1-5	TRBV6-2/TRBV6-3	CASSRGPGNQPQHF
TRBJ2-1	TRBV29-1	CSVGPSGRKQFF
TRBJ2-2	TRBV20-1	CSATTRTDTGELFF
TRBJ2-1	TRBV25-1	CASSEYFQGSYNEQFF
TRBJ2-5	TRBV7-3	CASSRRIQETQYF
TRBJ2-5	TRBV28	CASSLSWGRVQETQYF
TRBJ2-7	TRBV20-1	CSARDRGLALEQYF
TRBJ2-2	TRBV18	CASSQQVTGELFF
TRBJ2-3	TRBV20-1	CSAGSGQASTDTQYF
TRBJ2-5	TRBV20-1	CSAPQGQTETQYF
TRBJ2-1	TRBV7-2	CASTPLRLADNEQFF
TRBJ2-7	TRBV29-1	CSVQTNRDRDYEQYF
TRBJ2-1	TRBV7-8	CASSLAMSLPIYNEQFF